The rows below give T cell receptor beta chains drawn from one sample of a study of blood T cell repertoires in COVID-19. TCRdb keeps only in-frame clones here, not all; method: immunoSEQ multiplex PCR. The data contain 190,000 or so clones, about 86% of them singletons. The sample was peripheral blood. These receptor sequences come from a woman aged 25 to 45 with active or convalescent COVID-19. The CDR3 runs from the conserved cysteine through the conserved F or W. The order of the fields is CDR3 DNA, CDR3 protein, D gene, clone size, V gene, J gene. The D gene is left open where the match is weak. Clone size, where shown, is once, few, many, or a class for clones that have expanded.

TGTGCCAGCAGGGTTCAGGGGAGCTCCTATAATTCACCCCTCCACTTT	CASRVQGSSYNSPLHF	-	medium-sized	TRBV13	TRBJ1-6
TGTGCCAGCAGTTTCCTGACAGCCCGCTCCTACAATGAGCAGTTCTTC	CASSFLTARSYNEQFF	-	-	TRBV27	TRBJ2-1
TGTGCCAGTAGTATAGCCCCGACAGGGAGGCGACAAGAGACCCAGTACTTC	CASSIAPTGRRQETQYF	-	-	TRBV19	TRBJ2-5
TGTGCCAGCAGTGCCACTGGGATAGCGAACGTTCGCTACGAGCAGTACTTC	CASSATGIANVRYEQYF	-	once	TRBV28	TRBJ2-7
TGTGCCAGCAGCTTATTGTCGGGACAGTACGAGCAGTACTTC	CASSLLSGQYEQYF	TRBD1	-	TRBV11-3	TRBJ2-7
TGTGCCAGCAGCTTGGCCGGGACAGAACGGACCCATGGCTACACCTTC	CASSLAGTERTHGYTF	TRBD1	-	TRBV5-6	TRBJ1-2
TGCGCCAGCAGCCTAGGGGGACAGGGATCTGGCTACACCTTC	CASSLGGQGSGYTF	TRBD1	-	TRBV10-2	TRBJ1-2
TGTGCCAGCAGCTTGGTCCGTTCTTCTAACTATGGCTACACCTTC	CASSLVRSSNYGYTF	-	-	TRBV5-6	TRBJ1-2
TGTGCCAGTACTCAGATTGACTCTGGGGCCAACGTCCTGACTTTC	CASTQIDSGANVLTF	-	-	TRBV19	TRBJ2-6
TGTGCCAGCACCGTAACAGGGACAACGAACACCGGGGAGCTGTTTTTT	CASTVTGTTNTGELFF	-	few	TRBV9	TRBJ2-2
TGTGCCAGCAGTGGGGGCAGAGTTTACTCACCCCTCCACTTT	CASSGGRVYSPLHF	-	-	TRBV28	TRBJ1-6
TGTGCCAGCAGCCAAGTGTCTCGCCAGGGTAAAAAATCCTACAATGAGCAGTTCTTC	CASSQVSRQGKKSYNEQFF	-	-	TRBV4-2	TRBJ2-1
TGTGCCAGCAGTCGCCTTGGAGGCCTGGGTGAGCAGTTCTTC	CASSRLGGLGEQFF	-	-	TRBV6-6	TRBJ2-1
TGTGCCAGCAGTGAACTAAAGGGGGCTGGCTATGGCTACACCTTC	CASSELKGAGYGYTF	TRBD1	-	TRBV6-1	TRBJ1-2
TGTGCCAGCTCACCACAGTCGGGAGGGGTCGATGAGCAGTTCTTC	CASSPQSGGVDEQFF	TRBD2	-	TRBV18	TRBJ2-1
TGTGCCAGCAGATTAGCGGGACTCTCCTACAATGAGCAGTTCTTC	CASRLAGLSYNEQFF	TRBD2	-	TRBV6-5	TRBJ2-1
TGTGCCAGCAGGCTACGGAGGGATACGCAGTATTTT	CASRLRRDTQYF	-	-	TRBV6-5	TRBJ2-3
TGCGCCAGCAGCCGGGGGGACTATGGCTACACCTTC	CASSRGDYGYTF	-	once	TRBV5-1	TRBJ1-2
TGCAGCGTTGGCAGGACTACTCCCTACGAGCAGTACTTC	CSVGRTTPYEQYF	-	-	TRBV29-1	TRBJ2-7
TGTGCCAGCACCCTCCGGCGGAGCACAGATACGCAGTATTTT	CASTLRRSTDTQYF	-	-	TRBV6-6	TRBJ2-3
TGTGCCAGTAGTCTACAGGGGGGCAATCAGCCCCAGCATTTT	CASSLQGGNQPQHF	TRBD1	-	TRBV19	TRBJ1-5
TGCGCCAGCAGCCAAGAGGCCCCGTTGGAGCAGTTCTTC	CASSQEAPLEQFF	-	few	TRBV4-1	TRBJ2-1
TGTGCCAGCACCCCTAGCACAGATACGCAGTATTTT	CASTPSTDTQYF	-	-	TRBV12-3/TRBV12-4	TRBJ2-3
TGCGCCAGCAGTGGGGGATCCGGGACTAACTATGGCTACACCTTC	CASSGGSGTNYGYTF	-	-	TRBV10-2	TRBJ1-2
TGTGCCAGCAGCGCCAGCGGAGGAGGCGGTTTCGAGACCCAGTACTTC	CASSASGGGGFETQYF	-	-	TRBV9	TRBJ2-5
TGTGCCAGTAGTATAGACAGGGGTGGAAAACTGTTTTTT	CASSIDRGGKLFF	-	-	TRBV19	TRBJ1-4
TGTGCCAGCAGTTTGGCCTTAAACTATGGCTACACCTTC	CASSLALNYGYTF	-	-	TRBV12-3/TRBV12-4	TRBJ1-2
TGTGCCAGCAGCTGGGACTTTTACGAAGCTTTCTTT	CASSWDFYEAFF	-	-	TRBV5-8	TRBJ1-1
TGTGCCAGCAGCTACCCCCATAGGCAGGGAACTAACTATGGCTACACCTTC	CASSYPHRQGTNYGYTF	-	-	TRBV11-2	TRBJ1-2
TGTGCCAGCAGCCTCCGGGACAGGGGCTACGAGCAGTACTTC	CASSLRDRGYEQYF	TRBD1	once	TRBV9	TRBJ2-7
TGTGCCAGCAGCCAAGATAGCGGGAGGGCCAGTGGGACCCAGTACTTC	CASSQDSGRASGTQYF	TRBD2	-	TRBV3-1/TRBV3-2	TRBJ2-5
TGTGCCAGCTCACCTTCTACAGTGACCATGAACACTGAAGCTTTCTTT	CASSPSTVTMNTEAFF	-	few	TRBV18	TRBJ1-1
TGTGCCAGCAGTTACAAGGGGGGGGCCGGGGAGCTGTTTTTT	CASSYKGGAGELFF	-	-	TRBV6-5	TRBJ2-2
TGCGCCAGCAGTGACCATCGCGGGGGGGCCGGGGAGCTGTTTTTT	CASSDHRGGAGELFF	TRBD2	once	TRBV10-1	TRBJ2-2
TGTGCCATCAGTGAGAGGGACTCCCTCGGCGAGCAGTACTTC	CAISERDSLGEQYF	-	-	TRBV10-3	TRBJ2-7
TGTGCCAGCAGTTGGGACAGGACCTATGGCTACACCTTC	CASSWDRTYGYTF	TRBD1	-	TRBV12-3/TRBV12-4	TRBJ1-2
TGCGCCAGCCGTTCCGGGACAGGGGCCTACGAGCAGTACTTC	CASRSGTGAYEQYF	TRBD1	-	TRBV4-1	TRBJ2-7
TGTGCCAGCAGTTTTGCGGGAGTGGCCTACAATGAGCAGTTCTTC	CASSFAGVAYNEQFF	TRBD2	-	TRBV27	TRBJ2-1
TGTGCCAGCAGTTACTCTGGGACTCTAAAGGAGCAGTTCTTC	CASSYSGTLKEQFF	-	-	TRBV6-6	TRBJ2-1
TGCAGTGTACAGGGGGCACAGACCCAGTACTTC	CSVQGAQTQYF	TRBD1	-	TRBV20-1	TRBJ2-5
TGCGCCAGCAGCCTCCGGGGGAAGGGGGGCTACACCTTC	CASSLRGKGGYTF	-	-	TRBV4-1	TRBJ1-2